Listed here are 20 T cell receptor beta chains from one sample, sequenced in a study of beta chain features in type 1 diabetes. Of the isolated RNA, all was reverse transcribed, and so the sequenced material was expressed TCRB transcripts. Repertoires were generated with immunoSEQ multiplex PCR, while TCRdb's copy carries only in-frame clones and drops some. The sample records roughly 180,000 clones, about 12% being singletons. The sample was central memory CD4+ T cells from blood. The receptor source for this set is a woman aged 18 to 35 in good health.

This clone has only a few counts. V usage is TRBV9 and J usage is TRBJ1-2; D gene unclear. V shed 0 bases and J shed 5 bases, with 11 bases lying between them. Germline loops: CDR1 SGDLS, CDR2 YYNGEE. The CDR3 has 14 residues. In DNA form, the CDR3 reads TGTGCCAGCAGCGTAGAATCAGGTCGATATGGCTACACCTTC. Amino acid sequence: CASSVESGRYGYTF.

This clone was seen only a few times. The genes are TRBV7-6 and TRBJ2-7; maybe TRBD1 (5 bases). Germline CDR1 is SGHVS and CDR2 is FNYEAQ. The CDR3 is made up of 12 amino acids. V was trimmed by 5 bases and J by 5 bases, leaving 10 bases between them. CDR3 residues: CASSRQGDEQYF. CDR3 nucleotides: TGTGCCAGCAGCAGACAAGGGGACGAGCAGTACTTC. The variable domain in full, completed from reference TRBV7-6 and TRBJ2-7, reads GAGVSQSPRYKVTKRGQDVALRCDPISGHVSLYWYRQALGQGPEFLTYFNYEAQQDKSGLPNDRFSAERPEGSISTLTIQRTEQRDSAMYRCASSRQGDEQYFGPGTRLTVT.

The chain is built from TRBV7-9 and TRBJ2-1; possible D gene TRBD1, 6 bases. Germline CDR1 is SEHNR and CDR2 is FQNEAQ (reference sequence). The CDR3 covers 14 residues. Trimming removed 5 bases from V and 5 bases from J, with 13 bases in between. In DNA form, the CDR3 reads TGTGCCAGCAGCCACAGACAGGACCACAATGAGCAGTTCTTC. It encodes CASSHRQDHNEQFF. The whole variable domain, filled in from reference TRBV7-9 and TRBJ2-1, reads DTGVSQNPRHKITKRGQNVTFRCDPISEHNRLYWYRQTLGQGPEFLTYFQNEAQLEKSRLLSDRFSAERPKGSFSTLEIQRTEQGDSAMYLCASSHRQDHNEQFFGPGTRLTVL.

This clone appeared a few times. The CDR3 is CATSRPDRGSFHGYTF. The CDR3 DNA is TGTGCCACCAGCAGACCGGACAGGGGAAGTTTTCATGGCTACACCTTC. The V call is TRBV15, the J call TRBJ1-2; 9 nucleotides align to TRBD1. CDR1 LNHNV and CDR2 YYDKDF come from the germline V gene (reference sequence). The V gene end was trimmed by 2 bases and the J gene end by 6 bases; junction bases not matched to a gene: 10. The CDR3 loop spans 16 amino acids.

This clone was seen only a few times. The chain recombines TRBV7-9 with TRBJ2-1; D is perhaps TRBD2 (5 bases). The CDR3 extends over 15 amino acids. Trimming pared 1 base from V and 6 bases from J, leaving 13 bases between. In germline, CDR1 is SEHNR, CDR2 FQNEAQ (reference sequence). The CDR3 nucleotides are TGTGCCAGCAGCTTAGGGCGCTCGAGCGGCAATGAGCAGTTCTTC. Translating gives CASSLGRSSGNEQFF. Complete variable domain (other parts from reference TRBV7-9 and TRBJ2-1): DTGVSQNPRHKITKRGQNVTFRCDPISEHNRLYWYRQTLGQGPEFLTYFQNEAQLEKSRLLSDRFSAERPKGSFSTLEIQRTEQGDSAMYLCASSLGRSSGNEQFFGPGTRLTVL.

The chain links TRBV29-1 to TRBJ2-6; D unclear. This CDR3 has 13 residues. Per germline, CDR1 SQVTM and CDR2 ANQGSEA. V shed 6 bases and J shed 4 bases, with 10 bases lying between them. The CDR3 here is CSVPVAGANVLTF. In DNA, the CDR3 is TGCAGCGTGCCGGTAGCCGGGGCCAACGTCCTGACTTTC.

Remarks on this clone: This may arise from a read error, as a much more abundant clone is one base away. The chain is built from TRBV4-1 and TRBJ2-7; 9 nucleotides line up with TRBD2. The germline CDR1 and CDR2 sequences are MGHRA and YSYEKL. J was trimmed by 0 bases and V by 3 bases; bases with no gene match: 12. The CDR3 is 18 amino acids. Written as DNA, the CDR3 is TGCGCCAGCAGCCAGATCTATGGGGTAGCGGGAGCCTCCTACGAGCAGTACTTC. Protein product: CASSQIYGVAGASYEQYF.

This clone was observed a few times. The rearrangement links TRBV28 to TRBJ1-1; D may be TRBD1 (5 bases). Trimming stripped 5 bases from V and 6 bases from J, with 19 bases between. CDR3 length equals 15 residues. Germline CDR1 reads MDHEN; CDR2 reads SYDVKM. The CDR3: CASSLPNGGVPEAFF. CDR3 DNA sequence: TGTGCCAGCAGTCTCCCCAACGGGGGAGTCCCTGAAGCTTTCTTT.

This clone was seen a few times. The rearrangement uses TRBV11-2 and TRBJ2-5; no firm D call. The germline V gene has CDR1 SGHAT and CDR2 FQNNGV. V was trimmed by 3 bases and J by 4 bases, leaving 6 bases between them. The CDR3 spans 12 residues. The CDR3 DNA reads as TGTGCCAGCAGCTTGCCTAGAGAGACCCAGTACTTC. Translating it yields CASSLPRETQYF.

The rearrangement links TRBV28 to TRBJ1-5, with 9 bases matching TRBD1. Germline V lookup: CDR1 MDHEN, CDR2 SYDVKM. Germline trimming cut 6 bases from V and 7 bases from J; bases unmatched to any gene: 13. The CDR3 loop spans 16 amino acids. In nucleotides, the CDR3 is TGTGCCAGCAGAACCGGGGGGACAGGGAGGAACCAGCCCCAGCATTTT. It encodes CASRTGGTGRNQPQHF.

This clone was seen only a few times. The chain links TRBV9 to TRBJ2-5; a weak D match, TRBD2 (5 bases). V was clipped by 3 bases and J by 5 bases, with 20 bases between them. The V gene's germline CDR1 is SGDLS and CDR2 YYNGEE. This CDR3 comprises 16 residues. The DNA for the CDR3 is TGTGCCAGCAGCGAGGGTGGCGGAGGTATCGGGGAGACCCAGTACTTC. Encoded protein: CASSEGGGGIGETQYF.

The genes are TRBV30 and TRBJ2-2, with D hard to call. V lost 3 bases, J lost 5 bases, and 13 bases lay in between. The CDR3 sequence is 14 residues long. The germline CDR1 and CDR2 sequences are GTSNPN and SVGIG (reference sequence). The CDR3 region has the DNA TGTGCCTGGAGACCTTCTACGGTTACCGGGGAGCTGTTTTTT. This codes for CAWRPSTVTGELFF. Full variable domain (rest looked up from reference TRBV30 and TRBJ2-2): SQTIHQWPATLVQPVGSPLSLECTVEGTSNPNLYWYRQAAGRGLQLLFYSVGIGQISSEVPQNLSASRPQDRQFILSSKKLLLSDSGFYLCAWRPSTVTGELFFGEGSRLTVL.

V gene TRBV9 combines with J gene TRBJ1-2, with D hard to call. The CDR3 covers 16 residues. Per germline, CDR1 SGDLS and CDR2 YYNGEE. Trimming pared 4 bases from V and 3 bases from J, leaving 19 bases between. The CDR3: CASSSHSKPTDYGYTF. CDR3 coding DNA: TGTGCCAGCAGCTCCCACTCCAAACCTACGGACTATGGCTACACCTTC.

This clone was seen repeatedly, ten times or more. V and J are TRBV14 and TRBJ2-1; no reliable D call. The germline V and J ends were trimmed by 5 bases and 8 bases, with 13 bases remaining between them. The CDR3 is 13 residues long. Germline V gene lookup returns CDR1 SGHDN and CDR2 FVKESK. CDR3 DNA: TGTGCCAGCAGCTCCTCACCTAGGCATGAGCAGTTCTTC. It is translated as CASSSSPRHEQFF.

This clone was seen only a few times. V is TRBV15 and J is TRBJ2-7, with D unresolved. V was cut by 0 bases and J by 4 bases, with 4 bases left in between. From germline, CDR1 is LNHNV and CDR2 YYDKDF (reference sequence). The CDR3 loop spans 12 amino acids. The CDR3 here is CATSRDRYEQYF. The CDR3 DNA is TGTGCCACCAGCAGAGATAGATACGAGCAGTACTTC.

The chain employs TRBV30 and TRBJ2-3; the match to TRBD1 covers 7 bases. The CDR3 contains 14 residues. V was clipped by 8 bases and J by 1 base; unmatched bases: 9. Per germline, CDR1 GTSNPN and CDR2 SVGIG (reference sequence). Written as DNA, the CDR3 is TGTGCCCTACACCCCACAGGGGGCACAGATACGCAGTATTTT. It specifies CALHPTGGTDTQYF.

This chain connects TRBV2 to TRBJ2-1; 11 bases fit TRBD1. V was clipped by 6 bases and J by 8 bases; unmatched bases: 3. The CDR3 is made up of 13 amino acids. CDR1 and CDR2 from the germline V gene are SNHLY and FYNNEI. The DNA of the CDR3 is TGTGCCAGCAGGGGGACAGGGGGACATGAGCAGTTCTTC. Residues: CASRGTGGHEQFF.

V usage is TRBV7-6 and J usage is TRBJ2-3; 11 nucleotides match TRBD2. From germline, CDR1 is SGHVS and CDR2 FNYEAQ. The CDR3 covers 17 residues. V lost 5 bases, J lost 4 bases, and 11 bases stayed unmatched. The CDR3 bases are TGTGCCAGCAGCCACGGGACTAGCGGATCCCCCGCAGATACGCAGTATTTT. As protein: CASSHGTSGSPADTQYF.

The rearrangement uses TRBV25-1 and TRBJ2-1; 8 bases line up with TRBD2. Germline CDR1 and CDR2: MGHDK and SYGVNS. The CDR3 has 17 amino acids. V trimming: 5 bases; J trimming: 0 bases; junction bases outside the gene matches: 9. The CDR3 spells CASSSRLASGSYNEQFF. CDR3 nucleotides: TGTGCCAGCAGTAGTAGACTAGCGAGTGGCTCCTACAATGAGCAGTTCTTC.

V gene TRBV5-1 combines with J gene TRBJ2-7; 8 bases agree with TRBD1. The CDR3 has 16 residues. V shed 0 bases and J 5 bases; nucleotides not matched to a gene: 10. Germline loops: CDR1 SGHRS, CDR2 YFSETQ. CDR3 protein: CASSLGSRGLFHEQYF. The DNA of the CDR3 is TGCGCCAGCAGCTTGGGGTCCAGGGGGCTTTTCCACGAGCAGTACTTC.